The source of this T cell receptor beta chain is a study of low-dose radiotherapy and immunotherapy resistance in tumors. Primers used for first-strand cDNA, a TRAV- and TRBV-specific set, covered both alpha and beta chains. Using a constant-region primer together with a V-primer adapter, TCRs were subjected to roughly 18 PCR cycles of amplification. The isolated mRNA underwent amplification through in vitro transcription. TCRdb re-called the reads through MiXCR, storing one row per CDR3 protein. Of fewer than 110,000 distinct CDR3 sequences listed, about a fifth are singletons. Time point given: after trial treatment. Stated treatment: LDRT plus nivolumab, ipilimumab, low-dose cyclophosphamide and aspirin (RACIN trial). CDR3 length: 17 residues. CDR1 MNHEY and CDR2 SVGAGI come from the germline V gene. J was trimmed by 3 bases and V by 10 bases; bases with no gene match: 14. The table lists this clonotype with many counts.

The rearrangement joins TRBV6-5 to TRBJ2-3; 12 bases agree with TRBD2. Sample: PBMCs, taken after low-dose radiotherapy plus immunotherapy. This TCR was recovered from a male donor with prostate cancer. CDR3 in DNA: TGTGCCACCACTCCGCTAGCGGGGGGGCATGTGACAGATACGCAGTATTTT. Translating gives CATTPLAGGHVTDTQYF.